The source of this TCR beta chain is a study of Graves' ophthalmopathy and Graves' hyperthyroidism. The germline gives CDR1 SGHRS, CDR2 YFSETQ. The CDR3 totals 16 residues. The trim removed 4 bases at V and 4 bases at J, leaving 11 bases unmatched. RNA transcripts provided the template for amplifying TCR beta CDR3 regions. First-round RT-PCR relied on HTBI primers, and a second-round multiplex PCR came next. From the multiplex PCR reads, TCRdb called clonotypes with MiXCR, one entry per CDR3 protein. The sample includes a few hundred thousand distinct CDR3 sequences, approximately 18% of them seen just once. This clonotype was counted only a few times. Its antigen is currently unknown. Study observations and caveats: Blood samples also showed most expanded thyroid clonotypes exceeding 0.001 frequency. This model predicted ophthalmopathy progression (sensitivity 70% to 71%, specificity about 72%).

Sequencing was done on a sample of peripheral blood. This sequence joins TRBV5-1 and TRBJ1-2; TRBD1 matches at 9 bases. The sequence was obtained from an adult woman with stable Graves' hyperthyroidism. CDR3 coding DNA: TGCGCCAGCAGCGGGAGAAGACAGGGGGAAAGCTATGGCTACACCTTC. Protein sequence: CASSGRRQGESYGYTF.